This T cell receptor (beta chain) was sequenced during a study of blood T cells in healthy people across ages. This CDR3 has 14 residues. Sample-barcoded 5' priming and a J-beta primer mix drove a second PCR of roughly 7 to 11 cycles. TCRdb reprocessed the 5' RACE reads with MiXCR, giving one entry per CDR3 protein. In the table there are 790,000 or so distinct CDR3 sequences, 46% of which are singletons. Donation came from healthy Caucasian individuals in Russia who were aged 6 to 90. The chain links TRBV21-1 to TRBJ2-5; the tabulated D call, TRBD1, remains unverified against the DNA. TRBV21-1 is classified as a pseudogene. Sequencing input: blood. This clonotype was obtained from a man aged 80 or over in good health. The DNA of the CDR3 is TGTGCCAGCAGCGGGACAGGGTGGGCAGAGACCCAGTACTTC. Protein sequence: CASSGTGWAETQYF.